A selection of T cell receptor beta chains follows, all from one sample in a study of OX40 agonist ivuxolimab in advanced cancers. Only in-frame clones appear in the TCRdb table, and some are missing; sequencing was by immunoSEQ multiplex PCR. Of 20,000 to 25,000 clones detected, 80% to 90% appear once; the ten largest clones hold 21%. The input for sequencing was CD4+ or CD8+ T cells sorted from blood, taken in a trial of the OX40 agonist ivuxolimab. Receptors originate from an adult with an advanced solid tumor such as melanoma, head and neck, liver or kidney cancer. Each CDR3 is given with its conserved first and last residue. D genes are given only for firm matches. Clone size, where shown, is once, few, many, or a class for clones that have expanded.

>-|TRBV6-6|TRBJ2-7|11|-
TGTGCCAGCAGCAGAGACCACGAGCAGTACTTC
CASSRDHEQYF
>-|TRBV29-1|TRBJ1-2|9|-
TGCAGCGTTGATCATGGCTACACCTTC
CSVDHGYTF
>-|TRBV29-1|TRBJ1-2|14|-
TGCAGCGTTGAAGGGGGGGCGCTACCTTATGGCTACACCTTC
CSVEGGALPYGYTF
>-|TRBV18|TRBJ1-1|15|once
TGTGCCAGCTCACCAGTTGGACAACCCAACACTGAAGCTTTCTTT
CASSPVGQPNTEAFF
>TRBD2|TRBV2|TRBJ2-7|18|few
TGTGCCAGCAGTGAGTGGGAATTAGCGGGGGGCGCGGACTACGAGCAGTACTTC
CASSEWELAGGADYEQYF
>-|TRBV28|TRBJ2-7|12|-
TGTGCCAGCAGTTTTAACAGGGACGAGCAGTACTTC
CASSFNRDEQYF
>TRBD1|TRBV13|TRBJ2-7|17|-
TGTGCCAGCAGCTCCCCCATTGGGACAGGGGGCTCTAACGAGCAGTACTTC
CASSSPIGTGGSNEQYF
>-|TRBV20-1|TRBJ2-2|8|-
TGCAGTACCGGGGAGCTGTTTTTT
CSTGELFF
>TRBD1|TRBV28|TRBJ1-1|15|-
TGTGCCAGCAGTTCCCCGCAGGGGGAAAACACTGAAGCTTTCTTT
CASSSPQGENTEAFF
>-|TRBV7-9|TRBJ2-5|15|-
TGTGCCAGCAGCTTAGTGTCGCAGGGTGGGGAGACCCAGTACTTC
CASSLVSQGGETQYF
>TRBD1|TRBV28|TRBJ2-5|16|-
TGTGCCAGCACAGACAGGGGAGGCGGGTTGCTCGAGACCCAGTACTTC
CASTDRGGGLLETQYF
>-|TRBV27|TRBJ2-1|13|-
TGTGCCAGCAGTCCATCAGGGTTGGATGAGCAGTTCTTC
CASSPSGLDEQFF
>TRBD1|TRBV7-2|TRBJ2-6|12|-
TGTGCCCAGGAGCAGGGGGTCAACGTCCTGACTTTC
CAQEQGVNVLTF
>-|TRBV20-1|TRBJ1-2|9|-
TGCAGTGCCCCATATGGCTACACCTTC
CSAPYGYTF
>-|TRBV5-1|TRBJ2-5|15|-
TGCGCCAGCAGCTTGGCCTTCGGTCTACAAGAGACCCAGTACTTC
CASSLAFGLQETQYF
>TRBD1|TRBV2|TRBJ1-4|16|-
TGTGCCAGCAGATCCGGGACAGGGTTTTCTGCTGAAAAACTGTTTTTT
CASRSGTGFSAEKLFF
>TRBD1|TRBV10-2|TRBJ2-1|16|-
TGCGCCAGCAGTGATCAACGGGACAGGGTTTACAATGAGCAGTTCTTC
CASSDQRDRVYNEQFF
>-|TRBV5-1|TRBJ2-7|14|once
TGCGCCAGCAGCTTGATTCAGGCCGCCTACGAGCAGTACTTC
CASSLIQAAYEQYF
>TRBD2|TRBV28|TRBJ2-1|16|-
TGTGCCAGCAGTAAAATAGCGGGAGGGCCGGAGAATGAGCAGTTCTTC
CASSKIAGGPENEQFF
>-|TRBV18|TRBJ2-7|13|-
TGTGCCAGCTCACGGTACGGAACAGACGAGCAGTACTTC
CASSRYGTDEQYF
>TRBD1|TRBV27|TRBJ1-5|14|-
TGTGCCAGCAGTTTTAAGGGGGCAAAGTCAGCCCAGCATTTT
CASSFKGAKSAQHF
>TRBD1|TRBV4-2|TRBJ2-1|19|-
TGTGCCAGCAGCCAAACTCCTTATGACAGGGAAGGCCTCTACAATGAGCAGTTCTTC
CASSQTPYDREGLYNEQFF
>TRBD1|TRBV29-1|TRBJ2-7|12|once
TGCAGCGTTGGACAGGGGGCTTACGAGCAGTACTTC
CSVGQGAYEQYF
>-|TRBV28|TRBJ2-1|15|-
TGTGCCAGCAGTCCCCGGGACTCCATCTACAATGAGCAGTTCTTC
CASSPRDSIYNEQFF
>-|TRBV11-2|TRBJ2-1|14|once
TGTGCCAGCAGCTTAGGGGGGGAAGGGGATGAGCAGTTCTTC
CASSLGGEGDEQFF
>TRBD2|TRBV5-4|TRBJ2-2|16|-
TGTGCCAGCAGCCGAACTAGCGGGATAGTTACCGGGGAGCTGTTTTTT
CASSRTSGIVTGELFF